Listed here are 23 T cell receptor beta chains from one sample, sequenced in a study of cytomegalovirus exposure and HLA in healthy donors. With 60 Vbeta and 13 Jbeta primers, the PCR was carried out. Some clones are missing from TCRdb's copy, which holds only in-frame ones; the method was immunoSEQ multiplex PCR. This table has about 84,000 clones, more than 50% appearing once. The sample comprised PBMCs. These receptors all stem from a woman aged 40 to 55 in good health and CMV-seropositive.

DNA for the CDR3: TGTGCCAGTAGTATTTTTGAAACGGGTGAGCAGTTCTTC. This codes for CASSIFETGEQFF. The chain combines TRBV19 with TRBJ2-1, with D unresolved. The germline V and J ends were trimmed by 3 bases and 9 bases, with 12 bases remaining between them. Germline V gene sequence: CDR1 LNHDA, CDR2 SQIVND (reference sequence). The length of the CDR3 is 13 residues.

The genes are TRBV28 and TRBJ2-7; unclear D gene. Looked up from germline, CDR1 is MDHEN and CDR2 is SYDVKM. The CDR3 has 10 amino acids. The V gene lost 8 bases and the J gene lost 3 bases, with 5 bases spanning the gap. This CDR3 is CASGLYEQYF. CDR3 coding DNA: TGTGCCAGCGGCCTCTACGAGCAGTACTTC.

This chain joins TRBV2 and TRBJ2-3; possibly TRBD1 for D (6 bases). The V end was cut by 4 bases, the J end by 1 base, with 9 bases between. Germline V CDR1 and CDR2: SNHLY, FYNNEI. CDR3 length: 14 amino acids. The chain's CDR3 is CASSGTGRTDTQYF. In DNA form, the CDR3 reads TGTGCCAGCAGTGGCACAGGGCGCACAGATACGCAGTATTTT.

V gene TRBV4-3 combines with J gene TRBJ2-1; 12 bases line up with TRBD2. The junction had 9 bases not matched to a gene; V was cut back by 3 bases and J by 9 bases. This CDR3 is built from 16 residues. Germline values: CDR1 LGHNA, CDR2 YSLEER. As DNA, the CDR3 is TGCGCCAGCAGCCAGCGACTAGCGGGAGATAAGGTTGAGCAGTTCTTC. Translation: CASSQRLAGDKVEQFF.

This clone was seen only a few times. The chain joins TRBV23-1 to TRBJ1-2; 7 nucleotides line up with TRBD1. TRBV23-1 is noted as an ORF with a role that remains uncertain. This CDR3 has 14 residues. J was trimmed by 3 bases and V by 2 bases; bases with no gene match: 3. The CDR3 protein is CASSQDRDHYGYTF. The CDR3 DNA is TGCGCCAGCAGTCAAGACAGGGATCACTATGGCTACACCTTC.

The V gene is TRBV5-5, the J gene TRBJ1-2; TRBD1 matches 7 bases. Germline lookup yields CDR1 SGHKS and CDR2 YYEKEE (reference sequence). The CDR3 length is 16 residues. V lost 4 bases, J lost 4 bases, and 13 bases stayed unmatched. The CDR3 loop reads CASSPYGQVASYGYTF. The CDR3 DNA is TGTGCCAGCAGCCCCTATGGACAGGTAGCCTCCTATGGCTACACCTTC.

V is TRBV28 and J is TRBJ2-7, with TRBD1 identical over 9 bases. The junction had 8 bases not matched to a gene; V was cut back by 5 bases and J by 3 bases. This CDR3 spans 15 amino acids. The germline V gene encodes CDR1 MDHEN and CDR2 SYDVKM. CDR3 region: CASSLSGTGLYEQYF. CDR3 bases: TGTGCCAGCAGTCTTTCCGGGACAGGGCTCTACGAGCAGTACTTC.

This clone was recorded once. V is TRBV7-2 and J is TRBJ2-7; 10 bases match TRBD2. This CDR3 is 15 amino acids long. J gave up 4 bases and V 5 bases, and 8 bases lay outside the gene matches. Germline values: CDR1 SGHTA, CDR2 FQGNSA. CDR3 coding DNA: TGTGCCAGCAGCGGGCGGACTAGCGGACCTTACGAGCAGTACTTC. Translating it yields CASSGRTSGPYEQYF.

The V and J genes are TRBV2 and TRBJ1-5; 7 bases are shared with TRBD1. The CDR3 length is 14 residues. With 6 bases clipped from V and 9 bases from J, the junction kept 11 bases outside the gene matches. The germline V gene encodes CDR1 SNHLY and CDR2 FYNNEI. CDR3 loop: CASRYGTARSPQHF. The CDR3 coding sequence is TGTGCCAGCAGGTATGGGACAGCACGTTCGCCCCAGCATTTT.

This chain joins TRBV7-2 and TRBJ1-1, with a tentative D call TRBD1 (5 bases). The V and J ends lost 1 base and 5 bases respectively, with 8 bases between them. The CDR3 is made up of 13 amino acids. From germline, CDR1 is SGHTA and CDR2 FQGNSA. CDR3 residues: CASSLERGTEAFF. In DNA, the CDR3 is TGTGCCAGCAGCTTAGAGCGGGGGACTGAAGCTTTCTTT.

This clone was counted only a few times. The rearrangement joins TRBV28 to TRBJ2-7; TRBD1 is a possible D gene (5 bases). CDR3 length: 12 residues. Germline lookup yields CDR1 MDHEN and CDR2 SYDVKM. With 10 bases removed from V and 2 bases from J, the gap between germline ends came to 12 bases. CDR3 sequence: CAILGATYEQYF. The CDR3 bases are TGTGCCATCTTAGGGGCTACCTACGAGCAGTACTTC.

This chain uses TRBV15 with TRBJ1-1, with D possibly being TRBD1 (5 bases). Looked up from germline, CDR1 is LNHNV and CDR2 is YYDKDF (reference sequence). The CDR3 spans 15 residues. V lost 5 bases and J lost 4, with 17 bases in between. As DNA, the CDR3 is TGTGCCACCAGCCCGCCAGGGTATCGTTCCACTGAAGCTTTCTTT. Translation gives CATSPPGYRSTEAFF.

This chain connects TRBV7-8 to TRBJ2-7; 12 nucleotides match TRBD2. With 5 bases clipped from V and 0 bases from J, the junction kept 2 bases outside the gene matches. The CDR3 consists of 15 residues. CDR1 is SGHVS and CDR2 is FQNEAQ in the germline V gene. This CDR3 is CASSTGLAGSYEQYF. The CDR3 coding sequence is TGTGCCAGCAGCACGGGACTAGCGGGCTCCTACGAGCAGTACTTC.

The chain recombines TRBV2 with TRBJ2-1, with TRBD2 matching over 7 bases. The CDR3 has 12 residues. Trimming took 8 bases from V and 11 from J; bases not matched to a gene: 9. CDR1 SNHLY and CDR2 FYNNEI come from the germline V gene. The CDR3 here is CASSPEAGQQFF. In DNA, the CDR3 is TGTGCCAGCTCCCCAGAAGCGGGACAGCAGTTCTTC.

The rearrangement links TRBV2 to TRBJ1-3; D not certain. Germline loops: CDR1 SNHLY, CDR2 FYNNEI. Trimming cost V 7 bases and J 2 bases, with 9 bases left between them. The CDR3 loop spans 13 amino acids. Written as DNA, the CDR3 is TGTGCCAGCACATCCCAGACTGGAAACACCATATATTTT. This sequence encodes CASTSQTGNTIYF.

This clone has only a few counts. The V call is TRBV15, the J call TRBJ1-1; TRBD1 is a possible D gene (5 bases). The CDR3 contains 15 residues. From germline, CDR1 is LNHNV and CDR2 YYDKDF (reference sequence). V was pared by 7 bases and J by 0 bases, with 15 bases between. This CDR3 is CATTGGTFMNTEAFF. DNA for the CDR3: TGTGCCACCACTGGGGGGACTTTCATGAACACTGAAGCTTTCTTT. The full variable domain, completed using reference TRBV15 and TRBJ1-1, is DAMVIQNPRYQVTQFGKPVTLSCSQTLNHNVMYWYQQKSSQAPKLLFHYYDKDFNNEADTPDNFQSRRPNTSFCFLDIRSPGLGDTAMYLCATTGGTFMNTEAFFGQGTRLTVV.

The J gene is TRBJ2-7, the V gene TRBV11-2; D not resolved. Between the trimmed V and J ends, which lost 2 bases and 3 bases, there was a span of 8 bases. Germline values: CDR1 SGHAT, CDR2 FQNNGV. The CDR3 length is 13 residues. The CDR3: CASSLSPSYEQYF. CDR3 bases: TGTGCCAGCAGCTTATCTCCGAGCTACGAGCAGTACTTC.

This clone appeared once. The chain employs TRBV7-2 and TRBJ2-7; 9 bases are shared with TRBD2. With 3 bases clipped from V and 0 bases from J, the junction kept 3 bases outside the gene matches. The CDR3 is 15 residues long. Per the germline V gene, CDR1 is SGHTA and CDR2 is FQGNSA. CDR3 in DNA: TGTGCCAGCAGCTTCCAGACTAGCGGCTCCTACGAGCAGTACTTC. This gives the protein CASSFQTSGSYEQYF.

V gene TRBV29-1 combines with J gene TRBJ1-4; the D is unclear. V was pared by 1 base and J by 7 bases, with 16 bases between. This CDR3 is built from 15 residues. CDR1 and CDR2 from the germline V gene are SQVTM and ANQGSEA. CDR3 nucleotide sequence: TGCAGCGTTGAAGCCCTGGGCTACTCGAGTGAAAAACTGTTTTTT. This codes for CSVEALGYSSEKLFF.

The chain recombines TRBV4-3 with TRBJ2-3; no reliable D call. The CDR3 runs to 13 residues. Trimming took 6 bases from V and 1 from J, leaving 8 bases between them. Germline V gives CDR1 LGHNA, CDR2 YSLEER. The CDR3 is CASRSSGTDTQYF. CDR3 DNA sequence: TGCGCCAGCAGGTCGAGCGGCACAGATACGCAGTATTTT.

This chain joins TRBV4-3 and TRBJ2-7, with 8 bases aligning to TRBD2. V shed 0 bases, J shed 1 base, and the junction held 8 bases outside the gene matches. This CDR3 is 17 amino acids long. The germline gives CDR1 LGHNA, CDR2 YSLEER. In nucleotides, the CDR3 is TGCGCCAGCAGCCAAGATCCGAGCGGGAGCAGTTCCTACGAGCAGTACTTC. Its protein product is CASSQDPSGSSSYEQYF.

This clone occurred a few times. The V gene is TRBV2, the J gene TRBJ1-2, with TRBD1 identical over 7 bases. The germline V gene encodes CDR1 SNHLY and CDR2 FYNNEI. The V gene end was trimmed by 5 bases and the J gene end by 5 bases; junction bases not matched to a gene: 5. There are 13 residues in the CDR3. The CDR3 loop is CASSQRQGYGYTF. The CDR3 nucleotides are TGTGCCAGCAGTCAAAGACAGGGTTATGGCTACACCTTC.

In its sample, this clone was seen a few times. Written as DNA, the CDR3 is TGCGCCAGCAGCTTGACTAGCGAGACCTACGAGCAGTACTTC. This codes for CASSLTSETYEQYF. The genes are TRBV5-1 and TRBJ2-7, with TRBD2 matching 7 bases. Germline-derived CDR1 and CDR2 are SGHRS and YFSETQ. CDR3 length: 14 residues. Trimming cost V 1 base and J 2 bases; bases outside gene matches: 3.